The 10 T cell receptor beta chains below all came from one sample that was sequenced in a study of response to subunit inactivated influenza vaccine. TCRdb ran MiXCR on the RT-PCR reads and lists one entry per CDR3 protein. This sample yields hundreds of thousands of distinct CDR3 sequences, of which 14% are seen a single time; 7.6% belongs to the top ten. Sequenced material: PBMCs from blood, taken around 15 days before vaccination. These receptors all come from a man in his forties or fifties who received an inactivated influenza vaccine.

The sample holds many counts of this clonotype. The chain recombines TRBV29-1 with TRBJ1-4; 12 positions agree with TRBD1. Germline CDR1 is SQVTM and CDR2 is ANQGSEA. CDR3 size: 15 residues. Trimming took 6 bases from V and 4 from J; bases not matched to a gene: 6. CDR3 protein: CSVGTGGGSNEKLFF. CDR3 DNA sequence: TGCAGCGTGGGGACAGGGGGCGGTAGTAATGAAAAACTGTTTTTT.

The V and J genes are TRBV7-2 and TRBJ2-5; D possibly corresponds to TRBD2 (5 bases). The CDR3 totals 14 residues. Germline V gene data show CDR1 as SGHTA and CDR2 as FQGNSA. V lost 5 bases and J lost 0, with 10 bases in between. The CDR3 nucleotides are TGTGCCAGCAGCCGAGGGTCAAACCAAGAGACCCAGTACTTC. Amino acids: CASSRGSNQETQYF.

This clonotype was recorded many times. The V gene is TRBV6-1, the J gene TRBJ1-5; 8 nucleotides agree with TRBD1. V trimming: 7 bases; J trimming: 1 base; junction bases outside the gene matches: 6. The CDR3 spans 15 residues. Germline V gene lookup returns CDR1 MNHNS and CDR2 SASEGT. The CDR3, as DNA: TGTGCCAGCACCGGACAGGGTCCCAGCAATCAGCCCCAGCATTTT. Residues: CASTGQGPSNQPQHF.

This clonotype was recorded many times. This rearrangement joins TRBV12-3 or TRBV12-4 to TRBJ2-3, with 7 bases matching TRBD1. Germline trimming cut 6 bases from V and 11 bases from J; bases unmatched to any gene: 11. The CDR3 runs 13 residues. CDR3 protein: CASRTDRAGGQYF. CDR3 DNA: TGTGCCAGCAGAACCGACAGGGCTGGAGGGCAGTATTTT.

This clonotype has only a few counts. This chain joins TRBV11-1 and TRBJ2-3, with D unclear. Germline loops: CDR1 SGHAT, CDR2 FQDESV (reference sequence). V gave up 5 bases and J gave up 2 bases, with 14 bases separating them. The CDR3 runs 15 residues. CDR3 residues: CASSPGSHNTDTQYF. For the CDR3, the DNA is TGTGCCAGCAGCCCCGGGTCGCACAACACAGATACGCAGTATTTT.

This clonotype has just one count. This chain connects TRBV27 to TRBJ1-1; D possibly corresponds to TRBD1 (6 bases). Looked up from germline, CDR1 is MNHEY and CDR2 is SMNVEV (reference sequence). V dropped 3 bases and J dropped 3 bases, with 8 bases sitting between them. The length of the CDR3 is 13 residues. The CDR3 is CASSLGHHTEAFF. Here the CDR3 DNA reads TGTGCCAGCAGTTTGGGACACCACACTGAAGCTTTCTTT.

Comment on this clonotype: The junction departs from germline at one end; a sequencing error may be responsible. The DNA of the CDR3 is TGTCCCAGCAGCGCCGGGGACGGCTATGGCTACACCTTC. Translation gives CPSSAGDGYGYTF. The chain links TRBV9 to TRBJ1-2; D may be TRBD1 (5 bases). The CDR3 consists of 13 residues. Germline CDR1 and CDR2: SGDLS and YYNGEE.

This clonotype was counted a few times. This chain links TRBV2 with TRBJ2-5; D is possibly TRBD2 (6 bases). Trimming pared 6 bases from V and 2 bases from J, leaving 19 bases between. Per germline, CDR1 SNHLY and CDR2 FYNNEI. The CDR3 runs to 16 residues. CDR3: CASRSFGGPHQETQYF. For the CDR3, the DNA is TGTGCCAGCAGATCCTTCGGGGGACCGCATCAAGAGACCCAGTACTTC.

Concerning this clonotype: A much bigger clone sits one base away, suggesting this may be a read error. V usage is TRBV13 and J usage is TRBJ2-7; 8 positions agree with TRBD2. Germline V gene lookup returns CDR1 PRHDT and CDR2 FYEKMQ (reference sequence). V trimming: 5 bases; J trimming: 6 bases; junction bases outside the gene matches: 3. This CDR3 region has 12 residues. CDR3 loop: CASSPGGVEQYF. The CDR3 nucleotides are TGTGCCAGCAGCCCCGGGGGGGTCGAGCAGTACTTC.

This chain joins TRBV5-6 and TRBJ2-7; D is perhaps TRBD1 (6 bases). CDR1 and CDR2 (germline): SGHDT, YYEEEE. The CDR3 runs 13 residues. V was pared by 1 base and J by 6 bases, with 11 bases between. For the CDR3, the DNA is TGTGCCAGCAGCTTGTGGGAGACAGGCGAGCAGTACTTC. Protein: CASSLWETGEQYF.